These 26 T cell receptor beta chains came from one sample sequenced in a study of T cell responses to AZD1222 COVID-19 vaccine (dated by TCRdb to about 2021). The library was obtained by the immunoSEQ multiplex PCR assay. TCRdb stores this immuneACCESS table with in-frame sequences only. Part of the clones is absent; in the studies checked, under half of the shortfall reflects unresolved V genes, and no reason is known for the rest. This sample comprises roughly 190,000 clones, approximately 91% of them detected only once. The top ten clonotypes cover more than 0.75% of the sample. The sample's time point label, in plain terms: baseline before first vaccination. Sequencing was performed on peripheral blood, taken on day 0 of AZD1222 vaccination. The receptor set was obtained from an adult in good health.

The chain has TRBV20-1 and TRBJ2-1, with D unclear. The CDR3 is 13 amino acids. Per germline, CDR1 DFQATT and CDR2 SNEGSKA (reference sequence). The V gene lost 3 bases and the J gene lost 4 bases, with 10 bases spanning the gap. In nucleotides, the CDR3 is TGCAGTGCTAGTCCAACCCGATACAATGAGCAGTTCTTC. It codes for CSASPTRYNEQFF.

The CDR3 nucleotides read TGTGCCACCTCGGGAGGGAGGGCGTCACCCCTCCACTTT. It is translated as CATSGGRASPLHF. The gene calls are TRBV6-5 and TRBJ1-6; no definite D call. Trimming stripped 10 bases from V and 10 bases from J, with 17 bases between. The germline V gene encodes CDR1 MNHEY and CDR2 SVGAGI. The CDR3 is 13 amino acids.

The chain links TRBV25-1 to TRBJ1-5, with 9 bases lining up with TRBD1. CDR3 length equals 17 residues. The germline CDR1 and CDR2 sequences are MGHDK and SYGVNS. Trimming took 4 bases from V and 5 from J; bases not matched to a gene: 12. This CDR3 reads CASSGCCRGQGYQPQHF. In nucleotides, the CDR3 is TGTGCCAGCAGTGGCTGCTGTCGAGGACAGGGGTATCAGCCCCAGCATTTT.

The chain joins TRBV5-1 to TRBJ2-7, with D perhaps matching TRBD1 (6 bases). Germline-derived CDR1 and CDR2 are SGHRS and YFSETQ. Trimming cost V 2 bases and J 3 bases, with 15 bases left between them. The CDR3 has 15 residues. The CDR3 nucleotides read TGCGCCAGCAGCTTTGACGCCGGGACACGCTACGAGCAGTACTTC. Translation: CASSFDAGTRYEQYF.

This chain connects TRBV10-2 to TRBJ1-5; no clear D. The ends were cut back, 2 bases at V and 1 base at J, with 6 bases in the middle. CDR1 is WSHSY and CDR2 is SAAADI in the germline V gene. This CDR3 region has 14 residues. The CDR3 is CASSEAESNQPQHF. For the CDR3, the DNA is TGCGCCAGCAGTGAGGCAGAGAGCAATCAGCCCCAGCATTTT.

The chain recombines TRBV5-5 with TRBJ2-7; 7 bases are a match to TRBD1. This CDR3 comprises 15 residues. Germline CDR1 is SGHKS and CDR2 is YYEKEE (reference sequence). V dropped 4 bases and J dropped 7; count of bases not matched to a gene: 14. CDR3 nucleotide sequence: TGTGCCAGCAGCCTATTTACGGCAGGGGGTAGGGAGCAGTACTTC. It codes for CASSLFTAGGREQYF.

This chain connects TRBV7-2 to TRBJ2-2, with 7 nucleotides matching TRBD1. Per the germline V gene, CDR1 is SGHTA and CDR2 is FQGNSA. Unmatched junction bases numbered 8, after V lost 5 bases and J lost 5 bases. The CDR3 is 15 residues long. The CDR3 DNA sequence: TGTGCCAGCAGCAGAGACAGGGTCTGGACCGGGGAGCTGTTTTTT. This codes for CASSRDRVWTGELFF.

Written as DNA, the CDR3 is TGTGCCAGCACGGGGGAAGGAGGAGACTACGAGCAGTACTTC. Translation: CASTGEGGDYEQYF. This chain connects TRBV19 to TRBJ2-7; D is perhaps TRBD2 (6 bases). The CDR3 totals 14 residues. Looked up from germline, CDR1 is LNHDA and CDR2 is SQIVND (reference sequence). Trimming removed 9 bases at V and 3 bases at J, with 18 bases between.

V usage is TRBV4-3 and J usage is TRBJ1-6, with 8 bases aligning to TRBD1. V shed 0 bases, J shed 8 bases, and the junction held 6 bases outside the gene matches. CDR1 LGHNA and CDR2 YSLEER come from the germline V gene. This CDR3 is built from 16 residues. The CDR3: CASSQESGQGYSPLHF. The DNA for the CDR3 is TGCGCCAGCAGCCAAGAATCAGGACAGGGTTATTCACCCCTCCACTTT.

The V and J genes are TRBV19 and TRBJ2-7; TRBD1 agrees at 7 bases. The CDR3 consists of 15 residues. After removal of 4 bases from V and 0 bases from J, the junction contained 6 bases not matched to a gene. Germline V gene data show CDR1 as LNHDA and CDR2 as SQIVND (reference sequence). CDR3 nucleotides: TGTGCCAGTAGTAAAGACAGGGAACGCTCCTACGAGCAGTACTTC. Translating gives CASSKDRERSYEQYF.

The chain combines TRBV13 with TRBJ2-5, with D perhaps TRBD2 (5 bases). Per the germline V gene, CDR1 is PRHDT and CDR2 is FYEKMQ (reference sequence). V dropped 1 base and J dropped 0 bases, with 12 bases sitting between them. The CDR3 runs 16 residues. This CDR3 reads CASSLEREGNQETQYF. The DNA for the CDR3 is TGTGCCAGCAGCTTAGAACGGGAAGGTAACCAAGAGACCCAGTACTTC.

CDR3 residues: CAITTGLAGANVLTF. In DNA, the CDR3 is TGTGCCATCACCACAGGTTTGGCCGGGGCCAACGTCCTGACTTTC. V usage is TRBV10-3 and J usage is TRBJ2-6; TRBD1 might be the D (5 bases). Germline V CDR1 and CDR2: ENHRY, SYGVKD. The CDR3 has 15 residues. Trimming took 7 bases from V and 4 from J, leaving 14 bases between them.

Note on this clone: The same CDR3 also results from other DNA sequences found in this sample. This sequence joins TRBV7-3 and TRBJ2-3; D is uncertain. Deletions cut 3 bases from V and 6 bases from J, with 4 bases between. Germline CDR1 and CDR2: SGHTA and FQGTGA. This CDR3 comprises 11 residues. The CDR3 is CASSFGDTQYF. The CDR3 DNA reads as TGTGCCAGCAGCTTTGGGGATACGCAGTATTTT. The variable domain in full, with the rest retrieved from reference TRBV7-3 and TRBJ2-3, is GAGVSQTPSNKVTEKGKYVELRCDPISGHTALYWYRQSLGQGPEFLIYFQGTGAADDSGLPNDRFFAVRPEGSVSTLKIQRTERGDSAVYLCASSFGDTQYFGPGTRLTVL.

The V gene is TRBV7-2, the J gene TRBJ1-4; D might be TRBD1 (6 bases). V was cut by 5 bases and J by 4 bases, with 17 bases left in between. There are 16 residues in the CDR3. Germline CDR1 is SGHTA and CDR2 is FQGNSA. DNA of the CDR3: TGTGCCAGCAGCACCCCCCAGGGGACTCTTAATGAAAAACTGTTTTTT. Its translation: CASSTPQGTLNEKLFF.

The chain uses TRBV5-6 and TRBJ1-2; 9 bases fit TRBD1. Germline CDR1 and CDR2: SGHDT and YYEEEE. CDR3 length equals 14 residues. Germline trimming cut 6 bases from V and 4 bases from J; bases unmatched to any gene: 7. CDR3 bases: TGTGCCAGCAAACCCGGACAGGGGAGCTATGGCTACACCTTC. Residues: CASKPGQGSYGYTF.

The chain employs TRBV18 and TRBJ1-1; D is undetermined. V was pared by 3 bases and J by 4 bases, with 24 bases between. Germline V gene lookup returns CDR1 KGHSH and CDR2 LQKENI. The CDR3 is made up of 18 amino acids. DNA for the CDR3: TGTGCCAGCTCACCTCAAACGTTGCCGGGGTCTGAGAGCACTGAAGCTTTCTTT. It is translated as CASSPQTLPGSESTEAFF.

The chain carries TRBV6-5 and TRBJ1-1; D is unclear. The germline V and J ends were trimmed by 6 bases and 5 bases, with 7 bases remaining between them. CDR1 is MNHEY and CDR2 is SVGAGI in the germline V gene. CDR3 length: 11 residues. The CDR3 reads CASRTKTEAFF. CDR3 nucleotide sequence: TGTGCCAGCAGGACGAAAACTGAAGCTTTCTTT.

This sequence joins TRBV15 and TRBJ2-7, with D tentatively TRBD2 (6 bases). The germline V gene has CDR1 LNHNV and CDR2 YYDKDF (reference sequence). Trimming left V 3 bases short and J 0 bases short, with 21 bases between. This CDR3 has 18 amino acids. The CDR3 loop reads CATSSSLWGVAGSYEQYF. In nucleotides, the CDR3 is TGTGCCACCAGCAGTTCATTGTGGGGGGTGGCAGGCTCCTACGAGCAGTACTTC.

The V and J genes are TRBV11-2 and TRBJ2-7; 7 bases line up with TRBD2. J lost 0 bases, V lost 5 bases, and 13 bases had no gene match. The V gene's germline CDR1 is SGHAT and CDR2 FQNNGV. The CDR3 is made up of 17 amino acids. The CDR3 sequence is CASSRWGGLQSSYEQYF. DNA for the CDR3: TGTGCCAGCAGCCGCTGGGGGGGACTCCAGAGCTCCTACGAGCAGTACTTC.

V and J are TRBV5-1 and TRBJ2-5, with a weak D call TRBD1 (6 bases). The germline gives CDR1 SGHRS, CDR2 YFSETQ. This CDR3 contains 15 residues. Between the trimmed V and J ends, which lost 3 bases and 6 bases, there was a span of 18 bases. The CDR3 protein is CASSSNKQGLKTQYF. CDR3 nucleotide sequence: TGCGCCAGCAGCTCCAACAAACAGGGTTTGAAGACCCAGTACTTC.

The rearrangement joins TRBV4-2 to TRBJ1-5; 7 bases fit TRBD1. Germline-derived CDR1 and CDR2 are LGHNA and YNFKEQ. V dropped 1 base and J dropped 2; count of bases not matched to a gene: 8. There are 17 residues in the CDR3. The CDR3 DNA reads as TGTGCCAGCAGCCAAGTCGCCAGGGGGTCACGCAATCAGCCCCAGCATTTT. Protein: CASSQVARGSRNQPQHF.

The chain links TRBV7-2 to TRBJ1-1; TRBD1 is a possible D gene (5 bases). Germline loops: CDR1 SGHTA, CDR2 FQGNSA. This CDR3 region has 13 residues. Trimming left V 6 bases short and J 6 bases short, with 14 bases between. CDR3: CASRGPLWAEAFF. Here the CDR3 DNA reads TGTGCCAGCAGGGGACCACTTTGGGCTGAAGCTTTCTTT.

The chain has TRBV9 and TRBJ2-1; 8 nucleotides line up with TRBD1. Germline CDR1 reads SGDLS; CDR2 reads YYNGEE. CDR3 length: 14 residues. Trimming cost V 3 bases and J 4 bases; bases outside gene matches: 3. In nucleotides, the CDR3 is TGTGCCAGCAGCGCTGGACAGGGATACAATGAGCAGTTCTTC. Translating it yields CASSAGQGYNEQFF.

As regards this clone: This sample includes further DNA sequences coding for the same CDR3. The chain joins TRBV3-1 (or the pseudogene TRBV3-2) to TRBJ2-3; the D gene could be TRBD1 or TRBD2 (5 bases each). The CDR3 consists of 12 residues. Germline V CDR1 and CDR2: LGHDT, YNNKEL (reference sequence). Trimming removed 4 bases from V and 5 bases from J, with 7 bases in between. CDR3 protein: CASSPRGDTQYF. CDR3 nucleotide sequence: TGTGCCAGCAGCCCGAGGGGAGATACGCAGTATTTT.

The chain uses TRBV27 and TRBJ2-7; 8 bases map to TRBD1. Germline CDR1 is MNHEY and CDR2 is SMNVEV (reference sequence). Germline trimming cut 2 bases from V and 0 bases from J; bases unmatched to any gene: 12. This CDR3 spans 18 amino acids. The DNA of the CDR3 is TGTGCCAGCAGTTTAGGGACAGGCCCCCGGACCTTCTCCTACGAGCAGTACTTC. Its translation is CASSLGTGPRTFSYEQYF.

V and J are TRBV4-3 and TRBJ1-6; tentatively, D is TRBD1 (6 bases). Trimming shortened V by 0 bases and J by 5 bases, and 8 bases separated the two germline ends. This CDR3 contains 15 residues. Germline V gene sequence: CDR1 LGHNA, CDR2 YSLEER. CDR3 loop: CASSQDQGNNSPLHF. The DNA of the CDR3 is TGCGCCAGCAGCCAAGATCAGGGGAATAATTCACCCCTCCACTTT.